Presented here are 21 T cell receptor beta chains from one specimen sequenced in a study of blood T cell repertoires in COVID-19. Data came from immunoSEQ multiplex PCR; TCRdb stores just in-frame clones and leaves some out. The data contain about 200,000 clones, roughly 87% of them singletons. Sequencing was carried out using PBMCs or T cells enriched from blood (not recorded which). Receptor source: a woman between 25 and 40 years old who had recovered from COVID-19.

This clone was observed a few times. Other DNA variants within this sample encode the same CDR3. The chain carries TRBV27 and TRBJ1-1, with TRBD1 matching 7 bases. Germline CDR1 is MNHEY and CDR2 is SMNVEV (reference sequence). The CDR3 totals 13 residues. V trimming: 6 bases; J trimming: 4 bases; junction bases outside the gene matches: 5. The CDR3 bases are TGTGCCAGCAGCTTGACAGGGCGCACTGAAGCTTTCTTT. Translation: CASSLTGRTEAFF.

This clone was picked up a small number of times. CDR3 sequence reads: CASSPTGGRYGYTF. DNA for the CDR3: TGTGCCAGCTCACCGACAGGGGGCCGGTATGGCTACACCTTC. This chain joins TRBV18 and TRBJ1-2, with TRBD1 identical over 10 bases. CDR3 size: 14 residues. J gave up 5 bases and V 3 bases, and 3 bases lay outside the gene matches. Germline V lookup: CDR1 KGHSH, CDR2 LQKENI.

This chain connects TRBV10-2 to TRBJ2-2, with 7 bases aligning to TRBD2. The V segment lost 10 bases and the J segment 1 base; nucleotides outside the gene matches: 9. The CDR3 loop spans 15 amino acids. Germline V gene sequence: CDR1 WSHSY, CDR2 SAAADI. CDR3 in DNA: TGCGCCATCCGAAGCTCTAGCGGGAACACCGGGGAGCTGTTTTTT. This gives the protein CAIRSSSGNTGELFF.

This clone was seen a single time. This sequence joins TRBV24-1 and TRBJ2-1; TRBD2 matches 11 bases. Unmatched junction bases numbered 4, after V lost 4 bases and J lost 6 bases. The germline V gene encodes CDR1 KGHDR and CDR2 SFDVKD. The CDR3 loop spans 15 amino acids. The CDR3 loop reads CATSDLAGGPNEQFF. In DNA form, the CDR3 reads TGTGCCACCAGTGACTTAGCGGGAGGGCCCAATGAGCAGTTCTTC.

V usage is TRBV4-1 and J usage is TRBJ1-4, with 7 bases identical to TRBD1. Losses at the gene ends were 5 bases for V and 10 bases for J; bases not matched to a gene: 10. The CDR3 is made up of 14 amino acids. Germline assignment: CDR1 MGHRA and CDR2 YSYEKL. CDR3 sequence: CASSFRDRNGKLFF. Here the CDR3 DNA reads TGCGCCAGCAGCTTCCGGGACAGAAACGGAAAACTGTTTTTT.

The chain joins TRBV9 to TRBJ1-2; D is possibly TRBD1 (5 bases). V was shortened by 4 bases and J by 4 bases, with 20 bases between the two germline ends. Germline V gene lookup returns CDR1 SGDLS and CDR2 YYNGEE. The CDR3 consists of 16 residues. CDR3 in amino acids: CASSLPQGPQGYGYTF. DNA for the CDR3: TGTGCCAGCAGCCTCCCCCAGGGCCCTCAGGGCTATGGCTACACCTTC. The whole variable domain, filled in from reference TRBV9 and TRBJ1-2, reads DSGVTQTPKHLITATGQRVTLRCSPRSGDLSVYWYQQSLDQGLQFLIQYYNGEERAKGNILERFSAQQFPDLHSELNLSSLELGDSALYFCASSLPQGPQGYGYTFGSGTRLTVV.

The chain carries TRBV28 and TRBJ2-7; 7 bases align to TRBD1. The CDR3 length is 14 residues. V shed 4 bases and J 2 bases; nucleotides not matched to a gene: 5. Germline V lookup: CDR1 MDHEN, CDR2 SYDVKM. The CDR3 DNA is TGTGCCAGCAGTTATAAGACAGGGCCCTACGAGCAGTACTTC. Protein sequence: CASSYKTGPYEQYF.

CDR3: CASSPLQNEQYF. Here the CDR3 DNA reads TGTGCCAGCTCACCTCTCCAGAACGAGCAGTACTTC. The rearrangement links TRBV18 to TRBJ2-7; D is unclear. V lost 3 bases and J 5 bases, leaving 8 bases between the germline ends. Germline CDR1 KGHSH, CDR2 LQKENI. The CDR3 sequence is 12 residues long.

The chain combines TRBV4-2 with TRBJ2-7; TRBD1 might be the D (6 bases). CDR3 length: 15 residues. From germline, CDR1 is LGHNA and CDR2 YNFKEQ. The ends were cut back, 0 bases at V and 0 bases at J, with 9 bases in the middle. The CDR3 loop is CASSQDGGSSYEQYF. DNA of the CDR3: TGTGCCAGCAGCCAAGATGGGGGCAGCTCCTACGAGCAGTACTTC.

J is TRBJ2-7 and V is TRBV11-3; possible D gene TRBD2, 5 bases. The V gene's germline CDR1 is SGHNT and CDR2 YENEEA. Trimming took off 0 bases at V and 0 bases at J, with 12 bases between the two ends. The CDR3 loop spans 16 amino acids. CDR3 nucleotide sequence: TGTGCCAGCAGCTTAGATCGGGGAAAATTCTCCTACGAGCAGTACTTC. Encoded protein: CASSLDRGKFSYEQYF.

This chain connects TRBV4-3 to TRBJ2-3, with a tentative D call TRBD1 (6 bases). Germline CDR1 reads LGHNA; CDR2 reads YSLEER. V was clipped by 1 base and J by 3 bases, with 11 bases between them. This CDR3 comprises 15 residues. The CDR3 DNA is TGCGCCAGCAGCCAAGGGGGCCAGGGGACAGATACGCAGTATTTT. Protein product: CASSQGGQGTDTQYF.

The V gene is TRBV7-8, the J gene TRBJ1-4; D unclear. V lost 4 bases, J lost 0 bases, and 9 bases lay in between. The V gene's germline CDR1 is SGHVS and CDR2 FQNEAQ. CDR3 length equals 15 residues. The CDR3: CASSWYTATNEKLFF. The CDR3 DNA is TGTGCCAGCAGCTGGTACACAGCAACTAATGAAAAACTGTTTTTT.

The rearrangement links TRBV7-9 to TRBJ1-2; possible D gene TRBD1, 5 bases. The length of the CDR3 is 14 residues. From germline, CDR1 is SEHNR and CDR2 FQNEAQ (reference sequence). V gave up 1 base and J gave up 4 bases, with 10 bases separating them. The CDR3 DNA follows: TGTGCCAGCAGCTTAGGTGGGGCAGCCTATGGCTACACCTTC. It encodes CASSLGGAAYGYTF.

The chain couples TRBV6-4 to TRBJ1-2, with 7 bases matching TRBD1. The CDR3 loop spans 13 amino acids. With V trimmed by 6 bases and J by 5 bases, 6 bases remained unmatched. The germline V gene has CDR1 MRHNA and CDR2 SNTAGT. The CDR3 sequence: CASSATGVYGYTF. As DNA, the CDR3 is TGTGCCAGCAGCGCTACAGGGGTGTATGGCTACACCTTC.

This chain connects TRBV10-3 to TRBJ2-5; TRBD1 is a possible D gene (5 bases). Germline CDR1 reads ENHRY; CDR2 reads SYGVKD. The CDR3 sequence is 13 residues long. Trimming took off 5 bases at V and 1 base at J, with 8 bases between the two ends. The CDR3 protein is CAISTGLQETQYF. DNA of the CDR3: TGTGCCATCAGTACAGGTCTCCAAGAGACCCAGTACTTC.

The genes are TRBV18 and TRBJ1-1; maybe TRBD1 (5 bases). The CDR3 length is 14 residues. The V gene's germline CDR1 is KGHSH and CDR2 LQKENI. The V and J ends lost 5 bases and 1 base respectively, with 11 bases between them. The CDR3 nucleotides read TGTGCCAGCTCAGCGACAGTTACGAACACTGAAGCTTTCTTT. This translates into CASSATVTNTEAFF.

This chain joins TRBV2 and TRBJ2-5; 7 bases agree with TRBD1. Germline V gene lookup returns CDR1 SNHLY and CDR2 FYNNEI. The V segment lost 11 bases and the J segment 9 bases; nucleotides outside the gene matches: 15. CDR3 length: 13 residues. CDR3 residues: CAGDRQGLRSQYF. The CDR3 DNA reads as TGTGCCGGGGACCGACAGGGCCTTAGGTCCCAGTACTTC.

The V call is TRBV7-6, the J call TRBJ2-2, with D perhaps TRBD1 (6 bases). Germline V CDR1 and CDR2: SGHVS, FNYEAQ. This CDR3 has 15 residues. Trimming took off 2 bases at V and 3 bases at J, with 10 bases between the two ends. The CDR3 loop is CASSLYGGDTGELFF. The CDR3 bases are TGTGCCAGCAGCTTATATGGGGGCGACACCGGGGAGCTGTTTTTT.

The DNA for the CDR3 is TGTGCCAGCAGCTCCGGGACAGGATTGGGGATCGAGGCTGAAGCTTTCTTT. The encoded protein is CASSSGTGLGIEAEAFF. The chain uses TRBV13 and TRBJ1-1; the match to TRBD1 covers 8 bases. The CDR3 loop spans 17 amino acids. V lost 4 bases and J lost 6; bases outside the gene matches: 16. CDR1 is PRHDT, CDR2 FYEKMQ, per germline (reference sequence).

The rearrangement joins TRBV5-1 to TRBJ2-1; 10 nucleotides agree with TRBD2. This CDR3 is built from 16 residues. V shed 2 bases and J 3 bases; nucleotides not matched to a gene: 5. Germline V gene data show CDR1 as SGHRS and CDR2 as YFSETQ. CDR3 sequence reads: CASSFPIAGGYNEQFF. The CDR3 DNA is TGCGCCAGCAGCTTCCCCATAGCGGGGGGCTACAATGAGCAGTTCTTC.

The V gene is TRBV29-1, the J gene TRBJ1-2; no clear D. V was cut by 2 bases and J by 4 bases, with 11 bases left in between. The CDR3 runs to 13 residues. From germline, CDR1 is SQVTM and CDR2 ANQGSEA. The CDR3, as DNA: TGCAGCGTTGAAACAGCCGTAACCTATGGCTACACCTTC. Its protein is CSVETAVTYGYTF.